This TCR beta chain appears in the sequencing data of a study of T cell responses to AZD1222 COVID-19 vaccine. CDR1 and CDR2 (germline): SGHRS, YFSETQ. Trimming took off 2 bases at V and 3 bases at J, with 8 bases between the two ends. The CDR3 length is 13 residues. TCRdb's table, derived via immunoSEQ multiplex PCR, lists solely in-frame clones and lacks some. The sample includes approximately 89,000 clones, less than 95% of them seen just once. The sample was peripheral blood, taken 28 days after the second AZD1222 dose. The receptor was isolated from an adult who received the AZD1222 COVID-19 vaccine. The chain is built from TRBV5-1 and TRBJ1-1; no clear D. CDR3 protein: CASSFGDYTEAFF. CDR3 nucleotides: TGCGCCAGCAGCTTTGGGGATTACACTGAAGCTTTCTTT.